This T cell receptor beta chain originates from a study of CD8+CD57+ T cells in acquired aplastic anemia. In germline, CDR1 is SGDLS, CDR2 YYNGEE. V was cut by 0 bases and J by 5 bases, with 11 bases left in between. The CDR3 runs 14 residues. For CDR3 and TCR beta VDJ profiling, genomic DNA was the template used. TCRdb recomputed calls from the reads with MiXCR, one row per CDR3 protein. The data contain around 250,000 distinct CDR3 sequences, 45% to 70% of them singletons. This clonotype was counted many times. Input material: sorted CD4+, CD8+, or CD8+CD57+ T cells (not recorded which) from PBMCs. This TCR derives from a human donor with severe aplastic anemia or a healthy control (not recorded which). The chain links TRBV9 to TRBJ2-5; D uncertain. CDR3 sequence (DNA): TGTGCCAGCAGCGTAGGGTCTCTCGGGGAGACCCAGTACTTC. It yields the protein CASSVGSLGETQYF.